This entry is about one T cell receptor (beta chain). This clonotype was seen many times. What this receptor recognizes is not known. One base away there is no much larger clone; base qualities are not given. This specimen belongs to a study of glioma-infiltrating T cells (dated by TCRdb to 2015 to 2016). Regarding the complete study: TCR alpha- and beta-chain repertoires were sequenced from glioma tissue, non-neoplastic brain tissue and matched peripheral blood mononuclear cells. The paired cohort comprised three low-grade glioma patients, roughly 8 primary glioblastoma patients and three non-glioma patients contributing non-neoplastic brain tissue. To gauge divergence between tissue and blood T-cell populations, every tissue-infiltrating repertoire was compared against the peripheral blood repertoire from the same patient.

Study-wide findings and limitations: Group comparisons rested on small numbers: three non-neoplastic, three low-grade glioma and 7 or 8 glioblastoma patients. Very few CDR3 sequences were shared between tissue and blood, attributed to high CDR3 diversity and limited sampling. VJ-independent divergence between tissue and blood was below expectation in non-neoplastic patients but above expectation in all gliomas, especially low-grade gliomas.

TCR alpha and beta CDR3 regions were amplified with the iRepertoire nested amplicon-rescue multiplex PCR (arm-PCR) platform from RNA. The input for one-step reverse transcription and amplification was roughly 85-400 ng of either tissue mRNA or PBMC total RNA. Following bead purification, Illumina adapters were added by a secondary multiplex PCR, and libraries between 200 and 400 bp were gel-purified. The libraries contained internal 6-nucleotide barcodes that were used for demultiplexing. Sequencing of libraries was performed on an Illumina MiSeq with 2x220 or 2x250 nucleotide paired-end reads. As for the original processing: Paired reads were merged using FLASH 1.2.11 and aligned with BWA-MEM to the GRCh37 human genome, and TRA and TRB reads were then extracted. V and J assignment used an IMGT-derived reference of cassette sequences and CDR3 motifs that included pseudogenes. Reads were translated in three frames, and productive CDR3s were defined as those with a C...FGXG motif and no stop codons. Unique combinations of V-J cassette pair and CDR3 amino acid sequence were defined as clonotypes. Hamming distance filtering was applied to reads, with thresholds set by the sequence error rate of each sample in mapped regions. Starting from the raw public reads, TCRdb applied fastp trimming at Q25, assembled clones with MiXCR and retained in-frame beta chains. Every CDR3 protein is listed once, alongside the most common genes and DNA of its rows. The V and J calls were determined by TCRdb, not by the authors. The sample profile shows some 99,000 distinct CDR3 sequences; less than 30% of them were found once. The ten most abundant clones make up around 30% of the sample.

The germline V gene encodes CDR1 SGHRS and CDR2 YFSETQ. Including cysteine and phenylalanine, the CDR3 has 14 amino acids. Only the CDR3 part of the read is kept: 42 bases, read in frame from the first base. Trimming takes 4 bases from V and 6 bases from J, and the germline ends sit 15 bases apart. This TCR came from a human donor with low-grade glioma or glioblastoma, undergoing nonglioma brain surgery, or in good health (not recorded which). Specimen: glioma tissue, nonneoplastic brain tissue, or PBMCs (not recorded which). The sequence is built from TRBV5-1 and TRBJ2-3; the D gene is perhaps TRBD2, from 5 matching bases. CDR3 region: CASSTGADFDTQYF. The DNA sequence is TGCGCCAGCAGCACGGGCGCGGACTTCGATACGCAGTATTTT.